Listed below are T cell receptor beta chains from one sample, sequenced in a study of cytomegalovirus exposure and HLA in healthy donors. Sequencing was performed with immunoSEQ multiplex PCR; in TCRdb, only in-frame clones are kept and a portion is missing. The table lists around 120,000 clones, over 60% of them singletons. The material sequenced was PBMCs. All receptors come from a female donor in good health and CMV-seropositive. Each CDR3 is given with its conserved first and last residue. The order of the fields is J gene, clone size, D gene, CDR3 length, V gene, CDR3 protein, CDR3 DNA. The D gene is left open where the match is weak. Only some rows state a clone size, as once, few, many or a class for expanded clones.

>TRBJ2-7|.|TRBD1|14|TRBV5-1
CASSLGQGLDEQYF
TGCGCCAGCAGCTTGGGACAGGGGTTGGACGAGCAGTACTTC
>TRBJ1-3|.|.|14|TRBV5-1
CASSRGISGNTIYF
TGCGCCAGCAGCCGGGGGATCTCTGGAAACACCATATATTTT
>TRBJ1-2|.|.|14|TRBV7-2
CASSRSGVNYGYTF
TGTGCCAGCAGCCGGTCAGGCGTCAACTATGGCTACACCTTC
>TRBJ2-3|.|TRBD2|19|TRBV4-2
CASSQDGTSGGAETDTQYF
TGTGCCAGCAGCCAAGACGGGACTAGCGGGGGGGCCGAGACAGATACGCAGTATTTT
>TRBJ1-3|.|.|14|TRBV7-3
CASSLGGSGNTIYF
TGTGCCAGCAGCTTGGGGGGCTCTGGAAACACCATATATTTT
>TRBJ2-5|.|TRBD2|15|TRBV5-1
CASSSLAGPQETQYF
TGCGCCAGCAGCTCCCTAGCGGGCCCTCAAGAGACCCAGTACTTC
>TRBJ2-7|.|TRBD1|13|TRBV19
CASSRDRGYEQYF
TGTGCCAGTAGCCGGGACAGGGGCTACGAGCAGTACTTC
>TRBJ1-2|.|.|14|TRBV6-1
CASSEFSSGYGYTF
TGTGCCAGCAGTGAATTTTCTTCGGGCTATGGCTACACCTTC
>TRBJ2-3|.|TRBD2|14|TRBV11-3
CASSVGLALDTQYF
TGTGCCAGCAGCGTGGGACTAGCGCTAGATACGCAGTATTTT
>TRBJ1-2|.|.|13|TRBV10-3
CAISERSGIGYTF
TGTGCCATCAGTGAGAGGTCAGGGATAGGATACACCTTC
>TRBJ2-5|.|TRBD2|18|TRBV5-1
CASSSGTSGGGPGETQYF
TGCGCCAGCAGCTCCGGGACTAGCGGGGGGGGTCCGGGGGAGACCCAGTACTTC
>TRBJ2-7|.|TRBD1|14|TRBV7-8
CASSFQGVVYEQYF
TGTGCCAGCAGCTTCCAGGGGGTTGTCTACGAGCAGTACTTC
>TRBJ2-5|.|.|14|TRBV19
CASSLGLLQETQYF
TGTGCCAGTAGCCTGGGGCTACTGCAAGAGACCCAGTACTTC
>TRBJ2-7|.|TRBD1|13|TRBV9
CASSAGQEYEQYF
TGTGCCAGCAGCGCCGGACAGGAGTACGAGCAGTACTTC
>TRBJ2-3|.|TRBD1|16|TRBV5-1
CASSLQTGDGTDTQYF
TGCGCCAGCAGCCTCCAGACAGGGGACGGCACAGATACGCAGTATTTT
>TRBJ2-1|few|TRBD1|15|TRBV19
CASTPRDRGHLEQFF
TGTGCCAGTACCCCTAGGGACAGGGGACATCTTGAGCAGTTCTTC
>TRBJ2-1|.|.|18|TRBV7-8
CASSLKPPGNAFRNEQFF
TGTGCCAGCAGCTTAAAACCCCCCGGGAACGCTTTTAGGAATGAGCAGTTCTTC
>TRBJ2-7|.|.|15|TRBV5-1
CASRSTDNSLYEQYF
TGCGCCAGCAGATCGACAGACAATTCCTTATACGAGCAGTACTTC
>TRBJ2-7|.|.|15|TRBV5-1
CASSLATQGLNEQYF
TGCGCCAGCAGCTTGGCAACGCAGGGTCTAAACGAGCAGTACTTC
>TRBJ2-5|.|.|14|TRBV29-1
CSVRMRAEGETQYF
TGCAGCGTACGGATGAGGGCTGAGGGAGAGACCCAGTACTTC
>TRBJ2-1|.|TRBD2|16|TRBV7-6
CASSPGLAGGHNEQFF
TGTGCCAGCAGTCCGGGACTAGCGGGAGGCCACAATGAGCAGTTCTTC
>TRBJ1-3|once|.|15|TRBV6-5
CASSYQGFSGNTIYF
TGTGCCAGCAGTTATCAGGGATTCTCTGGAAACACCATATATTTT
>TRBJ2-3|few|TRBD2|13|TRBV19
CASRLAGTDTQYF
TGTGCCAGCAGACTAGCAGGCACAGATACGCAGTATTTT
>TRBJ2-7|.|TRBD2|14|TRBV11-2
CASSLGLAVYEQYF
TGTGCCAGCAGCCTGGGACTAGCGGTCTACGAGCAGTACTTC
>TRBJ2-1|.|.|14|TRBV19
CASSQISSYNEQFF
TGTGCCAGTAGTCAGATAAGCTCCTACAATGAGCAGTTCTTC
>TRBJ2-1|.|TRBD1|15|TRBV11-2
CASSPQGGGTNEQFF
TGTGCCAGCAGCCCACAGGGGGGAGGTACCAATGAGCAGTTCTTC
>TRBJ2-7|.|TRBD1|14|TRBV30
CAWSGQGGLYEQYF
TGTGCCTGGAGCGGACAGGGGGGGTTATACGAGCAGTACTTC
>TRBJ2-5|.|.|13|TRBV30
CAWSDGSARAQYF
TGTGCCTGGAGTGACGGGAGTGCAAGGGCCCAGTACTTC
>TRBJ2-2|.|.|15|TRBV29-1
CAGGGAETGTGELFF
TGCGCCGGAGGGGGGGCAGAGACGGGCACCGGGGAGCTGTTTTTT
>TRBJ2-7|.|.|14|TRBV7-8
CASSNRDNSYEQYF
TGTGCCAGCAGCAATCGGGACAACTCCTACGAGCAGTACTTC
>TRBJ1-1|.|.|14|TRBV7-8
CASSLRQSGRAAFF
TGTGCCAGCAGCTTACGCCAATCGGGCAGGGCGGCTTTCTTT
>TRBJ2-1|.|.|12|TRBV30
CAVRRSYNEQFF
TGTGCTGTGAGGAGGTCCTACAATGAGCAGTTCTTC
>TRBJ1-1|.|TRBD1|13|TRBV29-1
CSGVRGLNTEAFF
TGCAGCGGGGTAAGGGGGCTAAACACTGAAGCTTTCTTT
>TRBJ1-3|.|.|14|TRBV9
CASRQGSSGNTIYF
TGTGCCAGCAGACAAGGGAGCTCTGGAAACACCATATATTTT
>TRBJ2-3|.|TRBD2|14|TRBV2
CASMAGVGTYTQYF
TGTGCCAGCATGGCGGGGGTAGGCACATATACGCAGTATTTT
>TRBJ1-5|.|.|15|TRBV10-3
CAISESQDSNQPQHF
TGTGCCATCAGTGAGTCTCAGGATAGCAATCAGCCCCAGCATTTT
>TRBJ2-7|.|.|13|TRBV10-2
CASSESGHNEQYF
TGCGCCAGCAGTGAGTCAGGACATAACGAGCAGTACTTC
>TRBJ2-3|.|.|12|TRBV28
CASSTSTDTQYF
TGTGCCAGCAGTACTAGCACAGATACGCAGTATTTT
>TRBJ2-1|.|TRBD2|17|TRBV14
CASSQAPTSGTYNEQFF
TGTGCCAGCAGCCAAGCTCCGACTAGCGGCACCTACAATGAGCAGTTCTTC
>TRBJ2-2|.|.|11|TRBV11-3
CASGRGGELFF
TGTGCCAGCGGCCGGGGCGGGGAGCTGTTTTTT
>TRBJ2-6|.|.|15|TRBV9
CASSPRESGANVLTF
TGTGCCAGCAGCCCCAGGGAATCTGGGGCCAACGTCCTGACTTTC
>TRBJ2-6|once|TRBD2|21|TRBV5-1
CASSTAGTSGRASSGANVLTF
TGCGCCAGCAGCACAGCCGGGACTAGCGGGAGAGCTTCCTCTGGGGCCAACGTCCTGACTTTC
>TRBJ1-1|.|.|12|TRBV5-4
CASSFTGTEAFF
TGTGCCAGCAGCTTCACAGGCACTGAAGCTTTCTTT
>TRBJ1-1|once|.|15|TRBV5-1
CASSSNSQGNTEAFF
TGCGCCAGCAGCTCAAATTCACAGGGGAACACTGAAGCTTTCTTT
>TRBJ2-5|.|TRBD2|16|TRBV5-1
CASSLEGTSGSETQYF
TGCGCCAGCAGCTTGGAGGGGACTAGCGGGAGTGAGACCCAGTACTTC
>TRBJ2-1|.|TRBD2|16|TRBV4-1
CASSPQLAGSYNEQFF
TGCGCCAGCAGCCCCCAACTAGCGGGCTCCTACAATGAGCAGTTCTTC
>TRBJ2-7|few|.|12|TRBV5-3
CARSYTSYEQYF
TGTGCCAGAAGCTACACGTCCTACGAGCAGTACTTC
>TRBJ2-3|.|.|15|TRBV9
CASSVAGESTDTQYF
TGTGCCAGCAGCGTAGCGGGGGAAAGCACAGATACGCAGTATTTT
>TRBJ2-3|.|TRBD2|14|TRBV5-4
CASRTSGGADTQYF
TGTGCCAGCCGGACTAGCGGGGGGGCAGATACGCAGTATTTT
>TRBJ2-7|.|.|15|TRBV5-7
CASSFSHRKHYEQYF
TGTGCCAGCAGCTTCAGTCACAGGAAGCACTACGAGCAGTACTTC
>TRBJ2-5|few|TRBD2|14|TRBV15
CATSRWGGRETQYF
TGTGCCACCAGCAGATGGGGCGGGAGAGAGACCCAGTACTTC
>TRBJ2-7|.|.|13|TRBV7-8
CASSENGGGEQYF
TGTGCCAGCAGCGAGAATGGAGGTGGGGAGCAGTACTTC
>TRBJ1-2|few|.|14|TRBV5-1
CASSSGRALDGYTF
TGCGCCAGCAGCTCTGGCAGGGCGTTGGATGGCTACACCTTC
>TRBJ2-7|.|.|11|TRBV11-2
CASRHRSEQYF
TGTGCCAGCAGACACAGGAGTGAGCAGTACTTC
>TRBJ2-5|.|TRBD1|13|TRBV5-6
CASFRQGQETQYF
TGTGCCAGCTTCCGACAGGGTCAAGAGACCCAGTACTTC
>TRBJ2-7|.|TRBD1|15|TRBV15
CATSRDSNRGREQYF
TGTGCCACCAGCAGAGATAGTAACAGGGGGCGGGAGCAGTACTTC
>TRBJ1-2|.|TRBD1|13|TRBV6-5
CASSRDRVGGYTF
TGTGCCAGCAGTCGCGACAGGGTGGGCGGCTACACCTTC
>TRBJ1-4|.|.|15|TRBV27
CASSLGGAEDEKLFF
TGTGCCAGCAGTTTAGGGGGGGCAGAAGATGAAAAACTGTTTTTT
>TRBJ2-5|.|.|15|TRBV1
CTSSQDLASLTEQYF
TGCACCAGCAGCCAAGATTTGGCTAGCCTGACGGAGCAGTACTTC
>TRBJ2-2|.|TRBD2|19|TRBV4-2
CASSQGLAGDHANTGELFF
TGTGCCAGCAGCCAAGGACTAGCGGGGGATCACGCGAACACCGGGGAGCTGTTTTTT